This TCR beta chain was retrieved from a study of vaccination and CD4 T cells after COVID-19. In the study overall: Nasal swab PCR detected SARS-CoV-2 in convalescent patients, who comprised several mild cases and one severe case.

The Oncomine TCR Beta short-read assay generated sequence data from the DNA of cultured CD4+ T cells. TCRdb processed the PCR reads anew with MiXCR; each CDR3 protein has one entry. The sample shows approximately 15,000 distinct CDR3 sequences, 40% to 65% of them seen only once. Trimming removed 7 bases from V and 7 bases from J; junction bases left unmatched: 9. Per germline, CDR1 SGHAT and CDR2 FQNNGV. This CDR3 comprises 13 residues. In its sample, this clonotype was seen a few times. The antigen is undetermined. As to treatment: roughly 11-day PBMC culture with coronavirus spike peptide pools or control peptides (ViraFEST assay). Study findings and constraints: In convalescent patients, a median roughly 86% of reactive clones appeared only post-vaccination. Post-infection sampling omitted early timepoints and covered relatively few convalescent patients.

The rearrangement joins TRBV11-2 to TRBJ1-2, with TRBD1 matching 7 bases. The specimen was CD4+ T cells from blood, cultured in vitro, collected before SARS-CoV-2 vaccination. The TCR sequence derives from a human donor who had recovered from COVID-19. This CDR3 reads CASTSGRGSGYTF. The CDR3 DNA sequence: TGTGCCAGCACCTCGGGCAGGGGGAGTGGCTACACCTTC.